This TCR beta chain was sequenced in a study of blood T cells in healthy people across ages. Study-level points and caveats: Strongly correlated with naive T cell percentage was TCR beta diversity. Per-million-T-cell TCR beta diversity fell roughly linearly with age. Aged donors had fewer naive CD4+ cells and lower diversity than long-lived donors.

A second PCR, run for roughly 7 to 11 cycles, used a sample-barcoded 5' primer plus a J-beta primer mix. Each cDNA molecule carried a tag from a template-switch adaptor that contained 12 random nucleotides. TCRdb ran MiXCR on the 5' RACE reads and lists one entry per CDR3 protein. The repertoire consists of 600,000 to 800,000 distinct CDR3 sequences, with 52% occurring once and the leading ten covering roughly 14%. For this clonotype: The antigen is undetermined. It may be a read error: a sequence one base away is much more abundant.

The CDR3 covers 14 residues. In germline, CDR1 is ENHRY, CDR2 SYGVKD. Source material: blood. The source of this sequence is a woman older than 75 in good health. The V and J genes are TRBV10-3 and TRBJ2-3; D not certain. In DNA, the CDR3 is TGTGCCATCAGTGAGTCCGCCGAAGGAGATGCGCAGTATTTT. Encoded protein: CAISESAEGDAQYF.